This passage covers 10 T cell receptor beta chains from one sample sequenced in a study of blood T cell repertoires in COVID-19. The table came from immunoSEQ multiplex PCR; TCRdb's copy has only in-frame clones and leaves some out. The data show about 110,000 clones, 84% seen once. The source material was peripheral blood. Every receptor here comes from a woman between 40 and 55 years old with acute or convalescent COVID-19.

The J gene is TRBJ1-4, the V gene TRBV5-1; the D is unclear. CDR3 length equals 14 residues. The V and J ends lost 5 bases and 1 base respectively, with 9 bases between them. Germline CDR1 is SGHRS and CDR2 is YFSETQ. As DNA, the CDR3 is TGCGCCAGCAGGTTCGGGGTAACTAATGAAAAACTGTTTTTT. Its translation: CASRFGVTNEKLFF.

This chain joins TRBV7-6 and TRBJ1-3; D not certain. Between the trimmed V and J ends, which lost 1 base and 1 base, there was a span of 11 bases. Germline V lookup: CDR1 SGHVS, CDR2 FNYEAQ. This CDR3 spans 16 amino acids. The CDR3 protein is CASSLVPRGSGNTIYF. DNA for the CDR3: TGTGCCAGCAGCTTAGTGCCACGGGGTTCTGGAAACACCATATATTTT. The variable domain in full, with the rest retrieved from reference TRBV7-6 and TRBJ1-3, is GAGVSQSPRYKVTKRGQDVALRCDPISGHVSLYWYRQALGQGPEFLTYFNYEAQQDKSGLPNDRFSAERPEGSISTLTIQRTEQRDSAMYRCASSLVPRGSGNTIYFGEGSWLTVV.

This chain joins TRBV27 and TRBJ2-1; the D gene is possibly TRBD2 (5 bases). CDR3 size: 16 residues. Germline CDR1 MNHEY, CDR2 SMNVEV (reference sequence). Trimming left V 5 bases short and J 9 bases short, with 23 bases between. Here the CDR3 reads CASSHRSGSLIGEQFF. The CDR3 coding sequence is TGTGCCAGCAGTCACCGTTCGGGAAGTTTAATTGGTGAGCAGTTCTTC.

This chain links TRBV27 with TRBJ2-5; 9 bases align to TRBD2. V was pared by 0 bases and J by 2 bases, with 4 bases of the junction left unmatched. The CDR3 sequence is 16 residues long. Germline CDR1 and CDR2: MNHEY and SMNVEV (reference sequence). Here the CDR3 reads CASSLSTRGGQETQYF. In nucleotides, the CDR3 is TGTGCCAGCAGTTTATCTACGCGGGGGGGACAAGAGACCCAGTACTTC.

V is TRBV7-2 and J is TRBJ2-7, with 11 bases lining up with TRBD1. Germline CDR1 SGHTA, CDR2 FQGNSA. V was clipped by 0 bases and J by 2 bases; unmatched bases: 15. This CDR3 contains 20 residues. The DNA of the CDR3 is TGTGCCAGCAGCTTAGCCAGGACAGGGGGCCGCCTCACCGCCCCCTACGAGCAGTACTTC. Translating it yields CASSLARTGGRLTAPYEQYF.

The chain employs TRBV29-1 and TRBJ1-1, with TRBD1 as a possible D gene (6 bases). Germline V lookup: CDR1 SQVTM, CDR2 ANQGSEA. This CDR3 is 11 amino acids long. Trimming took 7 bases from V and 0 from J, leaving 6 bases between them. The chain's CDR3 is CSGDMNTEAFF. CDR3 coding DNA: TGCAGCGGGGACATGAACACTGAAGCTTTCTTT.

The chain has TRBV7-2 and TRBJ2-3, with D perhaps matching TRBD2 (5 bases). Trimming removed 5 bases from V and 8 bases from J, with 11 bases in between. The CDR3 is 12 residues long. Germline CDR1 reads SGHTA; CDR2 reads FQGNSA. The CDR3 reads CASSRLRGTQYF. For the CDR3, the DNA is TGTGCCAGCAGCCGACTACGAGGTACGCAGTATTTT.

This rearrangement joins TRBV6-1 to TRBJ2-7; 7 nucleotides agree with TRBD2. CDR1 is MNHNS and CDR2 is SASEGT in the germline V gene. The CDR3 has 17 amino acids. J was trimmed by 3 bases and V by 2 bases; bases with no gene match: 13. The DNA of the CDR3 is TGTGCCAGCAGTGAATACTTATCCGGGACTATAGTCTACGAGCAGTACTTC. Encoded protein: CASSEYLSGTIVYEQYF.

This chain joins TRBV29-1 and TRBJ2-3; unclear D gene. Germline lookup yields CDR1 SQVTM and CDR2 ANQGSEA. Trimming removed 0 bases at V and 0 bases at J, with 10 bases between. The CDR3 has 15 residues. CDR3 loop: CSVEEGGISTDTQYF. The CDR3 nucleotides read TGCAGCGTTGAAGAAGGCGGCATTAGCACAGATACGCAGTATTTT.

CDR3 sequence: CASSYSRGSEAFF. CDR3 coding DNA: TGTGCCAGCAGTTACTCGCGGGGGTCTGAAGCTTTCTTT. The chain links TRBV6-5 to TRBJ1-1; a possible D gene is TRBD1 (5 bases). CDR1 MNHEY and CDR2 SVGAGI come from the germline V gene. V lost 0 bases and J 6 bases, leaving 8 bases between the germline ends. The CDR3 consists of 13 residues.